The clone carrying this TCR beta chain showed up just a few times. The antigen remains unidentified. This entry is derived from a study of T cell responses to AZD1222 COVID-19 vaccine. Overall study results and limits: Just a handful of people given AZD1222 tested seropositive at baseline. White British ancestry dominated among donors, who included more females, and clonal diversity was possibly underestimated. Unmutated variant regions are reportedly the target of nearly half of TCRs that are spike-specific.

This CDR3 spans 15 amino acids. Germline lookup yields CDR1 MDHEN and CDR2 SYDVKM. Trimming took off 5 bases at V and 11 bases at J, with 24 bases between the two ends. Some clones are missing from TCRdb's copy, which holds only in-frame ones; the method was immunoSEQ multiplex PCR. The data contain more than 65,000 clones, 85% to 90% of them singletons. V gene TRBV28 combines with J gene TRBJ1-1; D unclear. Sequenced here: peripheral blood, sampled on day 0 of AZD1222 vaccination. This clonotype was obtained from an adult in good health. The CDR3, as DNA: TGTGCCAGCAGTCTTCTCACCCAAACGAATTCGATGGCTTTCTTT. It yields the protein CASSLLTQTNSMAFF.